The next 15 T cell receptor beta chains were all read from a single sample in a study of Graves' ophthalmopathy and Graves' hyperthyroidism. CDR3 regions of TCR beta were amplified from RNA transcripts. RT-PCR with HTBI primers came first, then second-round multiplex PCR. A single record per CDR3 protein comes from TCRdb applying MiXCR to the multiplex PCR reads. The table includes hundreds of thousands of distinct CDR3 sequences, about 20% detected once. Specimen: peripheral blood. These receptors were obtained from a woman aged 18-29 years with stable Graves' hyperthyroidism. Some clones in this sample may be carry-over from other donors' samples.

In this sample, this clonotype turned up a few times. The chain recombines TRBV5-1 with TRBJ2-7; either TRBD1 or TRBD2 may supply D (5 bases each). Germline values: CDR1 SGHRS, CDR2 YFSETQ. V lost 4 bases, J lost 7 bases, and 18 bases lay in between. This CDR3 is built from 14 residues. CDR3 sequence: CASSTGTTRWEQYF. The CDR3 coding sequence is TGCGCCAGCAGCACCGGGACCACCAGGTGGGAGCAGTACTTC.

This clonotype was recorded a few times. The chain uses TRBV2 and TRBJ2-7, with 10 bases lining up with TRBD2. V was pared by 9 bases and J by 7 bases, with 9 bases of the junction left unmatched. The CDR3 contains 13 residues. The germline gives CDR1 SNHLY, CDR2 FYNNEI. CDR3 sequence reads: CARGSGGAREQYF. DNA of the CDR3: TGTGCCAGGGGGAGCGGGGGGGCCAGAGAGCAGTACTTC.

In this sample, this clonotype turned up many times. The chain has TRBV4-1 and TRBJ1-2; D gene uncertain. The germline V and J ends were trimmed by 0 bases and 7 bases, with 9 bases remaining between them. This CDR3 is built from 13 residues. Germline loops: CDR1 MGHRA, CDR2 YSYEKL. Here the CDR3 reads CASSQDPAGGYTF. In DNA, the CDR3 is TGCGCCAGCAGCCAAGATCCGGCCGGTGGCTACACCTTC.

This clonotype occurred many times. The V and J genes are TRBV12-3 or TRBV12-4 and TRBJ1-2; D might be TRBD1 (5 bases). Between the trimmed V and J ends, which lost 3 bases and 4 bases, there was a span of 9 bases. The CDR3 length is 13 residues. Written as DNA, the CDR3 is TGTGCCAGCAGTTTGGGGGAAATCTATGGCTACACCTTC. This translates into CASSLGEIYGYTF.

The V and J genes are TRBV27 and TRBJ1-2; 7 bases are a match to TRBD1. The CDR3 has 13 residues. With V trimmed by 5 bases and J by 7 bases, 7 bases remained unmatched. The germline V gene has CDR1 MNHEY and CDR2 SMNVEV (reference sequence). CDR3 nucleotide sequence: TGTGCCAGCAGTATGGGGACAGTCCGTGGCTACACCTTC. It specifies CASSMGTVRGYTF.

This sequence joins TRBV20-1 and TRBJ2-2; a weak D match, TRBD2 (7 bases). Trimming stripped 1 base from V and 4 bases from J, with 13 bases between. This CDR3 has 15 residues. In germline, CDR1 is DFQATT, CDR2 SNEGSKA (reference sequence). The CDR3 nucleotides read TGCAGTGCTAGAGGGGGGCGGGAGATCACCGGGGAGCTGTTTTTT. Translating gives CSARGGREITGELFF.

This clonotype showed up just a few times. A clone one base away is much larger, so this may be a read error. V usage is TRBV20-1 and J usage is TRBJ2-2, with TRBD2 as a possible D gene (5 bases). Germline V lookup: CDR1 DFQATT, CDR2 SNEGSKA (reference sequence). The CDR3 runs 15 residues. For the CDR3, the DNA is TGCAGTGCTAGGCCACCCCAGAAGACCACCGGGGAGCTGTGTTTT. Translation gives CSARPPQKTTGELCF.

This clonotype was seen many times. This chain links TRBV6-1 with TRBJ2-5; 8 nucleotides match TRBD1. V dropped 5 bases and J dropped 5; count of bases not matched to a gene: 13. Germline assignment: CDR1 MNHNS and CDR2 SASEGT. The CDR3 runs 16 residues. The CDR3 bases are TGTGCCAGCAGTCCGCGACCGGGACAGGATTTGGAGACCCAGTACTTC. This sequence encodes CASSPRPGQDLETQYF.

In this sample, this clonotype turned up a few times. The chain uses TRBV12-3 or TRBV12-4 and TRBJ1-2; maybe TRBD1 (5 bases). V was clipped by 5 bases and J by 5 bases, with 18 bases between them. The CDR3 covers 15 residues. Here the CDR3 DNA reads TGTGCCAGCAGTGGACTGTTTGGAGGGGTGTATGGCTACACCTTC. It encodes CASSGLFGGVYGYTF.

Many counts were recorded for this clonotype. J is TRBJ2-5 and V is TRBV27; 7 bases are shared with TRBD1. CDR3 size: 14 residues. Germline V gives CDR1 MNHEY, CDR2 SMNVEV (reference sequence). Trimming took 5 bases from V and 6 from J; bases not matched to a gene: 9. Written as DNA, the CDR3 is TGTGCCAGCAGTCTGGACAGGTGGGGAAAGACCCAGTACTTC. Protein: CASSLDRWGKTQYF.

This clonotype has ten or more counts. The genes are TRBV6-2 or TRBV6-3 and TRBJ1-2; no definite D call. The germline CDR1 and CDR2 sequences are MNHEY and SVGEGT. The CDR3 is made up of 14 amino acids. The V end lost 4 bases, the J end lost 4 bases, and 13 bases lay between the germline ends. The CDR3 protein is CASSLPGYLYGYTF. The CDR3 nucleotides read TGTGCCAGCAGTTTACCAGGTTACCTCTATGGCTACACCTTC.

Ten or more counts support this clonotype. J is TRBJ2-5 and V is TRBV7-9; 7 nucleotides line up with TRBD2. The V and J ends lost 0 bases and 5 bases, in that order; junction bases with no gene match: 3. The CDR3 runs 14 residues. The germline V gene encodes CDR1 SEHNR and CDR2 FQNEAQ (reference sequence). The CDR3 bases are TGTGCCAGCAGCTTAGCGACTAGCTGGGAGACCCAGTACTTC. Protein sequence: CASSLATSWETQYF.

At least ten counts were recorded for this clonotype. CDR3: CATSRPGDGIYEQYF. CDR3 nucleotides: TGTGCCACCAGCAGGCCAGGGGACGGGATCTACGAGCAGTACTTC. This sequence joins TRBV15 and TRBJ2-7; tentative D call: TRBD1 (6 bases). With 3 bases removed from V and 3 bases from J, the gap between germline ends came to 15 bases. This CDR3 has 15 amino acids. The germline V gene encodes CDR1 LNHNV and CDR2 YYDKDF (reference sequence). Filled out from reference TRBV15 and TRBJ2-7, the complete variable domain reads DAMVIQNPRYQVTQFGKPVTLSCSQTLNHNVMYWYQQKSSQAPKLLFHYYDKDFNNEADTPDNFQSRRPNTSFCFLDIRSPGLGDTAMYLCATSRPGDGIYEQYFGPGTRLTVT.

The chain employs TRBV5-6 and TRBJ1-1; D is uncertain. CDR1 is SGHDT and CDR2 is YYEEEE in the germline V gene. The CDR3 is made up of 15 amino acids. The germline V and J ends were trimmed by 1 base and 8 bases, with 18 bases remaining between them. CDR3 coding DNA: TGTGCCAGCAGCTTGAGTCACAGACCCATGAGGGAAGCTTTCTTT. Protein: CASSLSHRPMREAFF.

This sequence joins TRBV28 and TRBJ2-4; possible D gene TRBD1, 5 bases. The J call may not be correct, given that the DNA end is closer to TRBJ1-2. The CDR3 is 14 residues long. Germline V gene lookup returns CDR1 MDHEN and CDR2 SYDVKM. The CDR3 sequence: CASRPNRTPYGYTF. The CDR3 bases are TGTGCCAGCAGACCAAACAGGACTCCCTATGGCTACACCTTC.